These T cell receptor beta chains were read from a single sample in a study of T cell repertoires in cytomegalovirus infection. TCRdb re-called the reads with MiXCR, one entry per CDR3 protein. The data show hundreds of thousands of distinct CDR3 sequences, with about 17% seen just once and around 11% held by the top ten. Input material: PBMCs. The receptors were sampled from a human donor in good health (CMV status not recorded). Some clones in this sample may be carry-over from other donors' samples. Both conserved end residues are part of each CDR3. Fields, in order: clone size, J gene, V gene, D gene, CDR3 protein, CDR3 DNA. D genes are given only for firm matches. Size tells how often a clone was seen (once, few, many) or the class of an expanded clone, and some rows leave it out.

abundance: many; j_gene: TRBJ2-7; v_gene: TRBV7-2; d_gene: TRBD1; CDR3aa: CASSSGTGGPYEQYF; CDR3nt: TGTGCCAGCAGCTCAGGGACAGGGGGCCCCTACGAGCAGTACTTC
abundance: many; j_gene: TRBJ2-3; v_gene: TRBV12-3/TRBV12-4; d_gene: NA; CDR3aa: CASSFSKFGPDTQYF; CDR3nt: TGTGCCAGCAGTTTTAGCAAGTTCGGCCCAGATACGCAGTATTTT
abundance: few; j_gene: TRBJ2-3; v_gene: TRBV4-1; d_gene: NA; CDR3aa: CASSQRRALGGDTQYF; CDR3nt: TGCGCCAGCAGCCAACGCCGGGCCCTCGGAGGAGATACGCAGTATTTT
abundance: many; j_gene: TRBJ1-5; v_gene: TRBV25-1; d_gene: NA; CDR3aa: CASSEYWGRYSNQPQHF; CDR3nt: TGTGCCAGCAGTGAATATTGGGGGAGGTATAGCAATCAGCCCCAGCATTTT
abundance: NA; j_gene: TRBJ2-3; v_gene: TRBV29-1; d_gene: NA; CDR3aa: CSVGYFRDPFFTDTQYF; CDR3nt: TGCAGCGTTGGGTACTTCCGGGACCCTTTTTTCACAGATACGCAGTATTTT
abundance: NA; j_gene: TRBJ2-5; v_gene: TRBV2; d_gene: NA; CDR3aa: CASSVQGMGETQYF; CDR3nt: TGTGCCAGCAGTGTGCAGGGCATGGGGGAGACCCAGTACTTC
abundance: many; j_gene: TRBJ2-7; v_gene: TRBV7-9; d_gene: NA; CDR3aa: CASSFGVYEQYF; CDR3nt: TGTGCCAGCAGCTTCGGAGTTTACGAGCAGTACTTC
abundance: NA; j_gene: TRBJ1-1; v_gene: TRBV19; d_gene: TRBD1; CDR3aa: CASSPNLGQTINPEAFF; CDR3nt: TGTGCCAGTAGTCCGAATCTGGGACAGACCATTAACCCTGAAGCTTTCTTT
abundance: few; j_gene: TRBJ2-1; v_gene: TRBV19; d_gene: TRBD2; CDR3aa: CASSISAGGNEQFF; CDR3nt: TGTGCCAGTAGTATTTCAGCGGGGGGCAATGAGCAGTTCTTC
abundance: NA; j_gene: TRBJ2-3; v_gene: TRBV12-3/TRBV12-4; d_gene: TRBD2; CDR3aa: CASTRAGAADTQYF; CDR3nt: TGTGCCAGCACTCGAGCGGGGGCAGCAGATACGCAGTATTTT
abundance: many; j_gene: TRBJ2-1; v_gene: TRBV12-5; d_gene: NA; CDR3aa: CASGLDTWEQFF; CDR3nt: TGTGCTAGTGGTTTGGACACATGGGAGCAGTTCTTC
abundance: many; j_gene: TRBJ2-5; v_gene: TRBV28; d_gene: NA; CDR3aa: CASSSSPETQYF; CDR3nt: TGTGCCAGCAGTTCCTCGCCGGAGACCCAGTACTTC
abundance: NA; j_gene: TRBJ2-7; v_gene: TRBV6-1; d_gene: NA; CDR3aa: CASFSRAYEQYF; CDR3nt: TGTGCCAGCTTTTCTAGGGCCTACGAGCAGTACTTC
abundance: many; j_gene: TRBJ1-3; v_gene: TRBV15; d_gene: NA; CDR3aa: CATSRGDNSGNTIYF; CDR3nt: TGTGCCACCAGCAGAGGAGACAACTCTGGAAACACCATATATTTT
abundance: few; j_gene: TRBJ1-6; v_gene: TRBV5-4; d_gene: NA; CDR3aa: CASSSSGAPHGGNSPLHF; CDR3nt: TGTGCCAGCAGCTCCAGCGGTGCCCCCCATGGCGGTAATTCACCCCTCCACTTT
abundance: few; j_gene: TRBJ1-4; v_gene: TRBV6-6; d_gene: TRBD1; CDR3aa: CASSPTPGQGFEKLFF; CDR3nt: TGTGCCAGCAGTCCGACCCCGGGACAGGGATTTGAAAAACTGTTTTTT
abundance: few; j_gene: TRBJ2-3; v_gene: TRBV12-3/TRBV12-4; d_gene: NA; CDR3aa: CASGSWTESTDTQFF; CDR3nt: TGTGCCAGTGGTTCGTGGACCGAGAGCACAGATACGCAGTTTTTT
abundance: NA; j_gene: TRBJ1-1; v_gene: TRBV7-9; d_gene: NA; CDR3aa: CASSLEAGTGTEAFF; CDR3nt: TGTGCCAGCAGCTTAGAGGCAGGGACGGGTACTGAAGCTTTCTTT
abundance: many; j_gene: TRBJ1-6; v_gene: TRBV7-9; d_gene: NA; CDR3aa: CASSLDRDYYSPLHF; CDR3nt: TGTGCCAGCAGCTTAGACAGGGACTATTATTCACCCCTCCACTTT
abundance: many; j_gene: TRBJ2-1; v_gene: TRBV7-6; d_gene: NA; CDR3aa: CASSPLGGLGAYNEQFF; CDR3nt: TGTGCCAGCAGCCCCTTAGGCGGGCTCGGAGCTTACAATGAGCAGTTCTTC
abundance: many; j_gene: TRBJ1-4; v_gene: TRBV20-1; d_gene: NA; CDR3aa: CSASFRQFSNEKLFF; CDR3nt: TGCAGTGCTAGTTTTCGACAGTTCTCAAATGAAAAACTGTTTTTT
abundance: NA; j_gene: TRBJ2-7; v_gene: TRBV3-1; d_gene: TRBD1; CDR3aa: CASSPSVGQGIHEQYF; CDR3nt: TGTGCCAGCAGCCCGTCCGTCGGACAGGGTATTCACGAGCAGTACTTC
abundance: NA; j_gene: TRBJ1-2; v_gene: TRBV20-1; d_gene: TRBD1; CDR3aa: CSAIIGGQQYGYTF; CDR3nt: TGCAGTGCTATTATAGGGGGACAGCAGTATGGCTACACCTTC